Given below is one T cell receptor beta chain in context. Antigen unknown. The length of the CDR3 is 15 residues. V lost 0 bases and J lost 10; bases outside the gene matches: 9. CDR1 and CDR2 (germline): LGHNA, YSLEER. The PCR ran on 60 Vbeta and 13 Jbeta primers. Sequenced by immunoSEQ multiplex PCR; TCRdb stores in-frame clones only, minus some. The sample holds about 140,000 clones; 79% are singletons and the top ten take approximately 0.97%. These data are taken from a study of cytomegalovirus exposure and HLA in healthy donors. The study's findings and limits: Reported performance of the classifier showed diagnosis of cytomegalovirus status with high specificity and sensitivity. The sole available immune exposure information was CMV serostatus.

The rearrangement links TRBV4-3 to TRBJ2-1; 7 bases agree with TRBD2. Sequencing was done on a sample of PBMCs. The TCR comes from a young man in good health and CMV-seronegative. Here the CDR3 reads CASSQDPGDGGEQFF. For the CDR3, the DNA is TGCGCCAGCAGCCAAGACCCGGGGGACGGGGGGGAGCAGTTCTTC.